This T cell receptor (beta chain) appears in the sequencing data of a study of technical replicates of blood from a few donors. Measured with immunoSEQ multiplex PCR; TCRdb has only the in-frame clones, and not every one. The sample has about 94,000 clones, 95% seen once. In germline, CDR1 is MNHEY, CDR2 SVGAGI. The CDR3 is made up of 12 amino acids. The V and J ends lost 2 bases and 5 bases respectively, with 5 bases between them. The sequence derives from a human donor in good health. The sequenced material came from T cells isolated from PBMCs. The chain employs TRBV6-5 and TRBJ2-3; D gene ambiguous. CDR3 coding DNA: TGTGCCAGCAGTTACCCGGGAGATACGCAGTATTTT. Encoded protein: CASSYPGDTQYF.